This entry lists 9 T cell receptor beta chains sequenced from one sample in a study of CD8+ T cells in alopecia areata. Treatment of the sample: oral pan-JAK inhibitor, 5-10 mg twice daily. Once RNA had been extracted, it was reverse transcribed into cDNA to act as the sequencing template. The table came from immunoSEQ multiplex PCR; TCRdb's copy has only in-frame clones and leaves some out. Of about 190,000 clones in the sample, under 70% were seen once. Sequencing used CD4+ T cells sorted from blood, obtained at week 4, from a patient treated with tofacitinib. The receptors were gathered from a human donor with alopecia areata.

This clone has only a few counts. The genes are TRBV30 and TRBJ1-2; D unclear. V shed 7 bases and J shed 3 bases, with 12 bases lying between them. Germline-derived CDR1 and CDR2 are GTSNPN and SVGIG (reference sequence). CDR3 length: 12 residues. This CDR3 reads CAYSQSYYGYTF. In DNA form, the CDR3 reads TGTGCCTACTCACAGAGTTACTATGGCTACACCTTC.

This chain connects TRBV7-8 to TRBJ1-1; weak D call: TRBD1 (5 bases). CDR3 length: 13 residues. The V gene lost 0 bases and the J gene lost 14 bases, with 16 bases spanning the gap. The germline V gene has CDR1 SGHVS and CDR2 FQNEAQ. CDR3 coding DNA: TGTGCCAGCAGCTTAGCGCCCCGCGACGGGGCCTTCTTT. Its translation is CASSLAPRDGAFF.

J is TRBJ2-5 and V is TRBV19; no firm D call. Per the germline V gene, CDR1 is LNHDA and CDR2 is SQIVND (reference sequence). With 3 bases removed from V and 7 bases from J, the gap between germline ends came to 12 bases. The CDR3 length is 13 residues. The chain's CDR3 is CASSIGPMGTQYF. In DNA, the CDR3 is TGTGCCAGTAGTATCGGTCCAATGGGGACCCAGTACTTC.

This clone is a singleton in its sample. This rearrangement joins TRBV4-1 to TRBJ1-2; perhaps TRBD1 as D (6 bases). The ends were cut back, 3 bases at V and 1 base at J, with 18 bases in the middle. The CDR3 has 17 amino acids. From germline, CDR1 is MGHRA and CDR2 YSYEKL. CDR3 sequence: CASSHMGGQNVNYGYTF. CDR3 in DNA: TGCGCCAGCAGCCATATGGGGGGGCAGAATGTTAACTATGGCTACACCTTC.

V is TRBV2 and J is TRBJ1-2; weak D call: TRBD1 (5 bases). Per germline, CDR1 SNHLY and CDR2 FYNNEI. The CDR3 is 10 residues long. V lost 1 base to trimming and J lost 13 bases, with 7 bases between them. The CDR3 region is CASSEVGPTF. For the CDR3, the DNA is TGTGCCAGCAGTGAAGTGGGGCCCACCTTC.

The V call is TRBV18, the J call TRBJ1-2; weak D call: TRBD1 (5 bases). Germline V gene sequence: CDR1 KGHSH, CDR2 LQKENI. This CDR3 has 13 amino acids. The V end lost 5 bases, the J end lost 8 bases, and 15 bases lay between the germline ends. CDR3 residues: CASSLPGGNGYTF. The CDR3 DNA sequence: TGTGCCAGCTCATTGCCGGGGGGAAACGGCTACACCTTC.

The chain couples TRBV5-1 to TRBJ2-5; possible D gene TRBD1, 5 bases. Germline CDR1 reads SGHRS; CDR2 reads YFSETQ. CDR3 size: 14 residues. With 5 bases removed from V and 2 bases from J, the gap between germline ends came to 13 bases. The CDR3 DNA reads TGCGCCAGCAGACACGGGCAGGGACAAGAGACCCAGTACTTC. This sequence encodes CASRHGQGQETQYF.

This clone came up once. The gene calls are TRBV18 and TRBJ2-7; 7 nucleotides align to TRBD1. Germline CDR1 and CDR2: KGHSH and LQKENI. There are 14 residues in the CDR3. The V gene end was trimmed by 0 bases and the J gene end by 9 bases; junction bases not matched to a gene: 8. CDR3 bases: TGTGCCAGCTCACCACCGGGACAGTCACTAACGCAGTACTTC. Amino acids: CASSPPGQSLTQYF.

This sequence joins TRBV30 and TRBJ1-1; TRBD1 agrees at 9 bases. Trimming cost V 2 bases and J 3 bases; bases outside gene matches: 1. Germline CDR1 reads GTSNPN; CDR2 reads SVGIG (reference sequence). CDR3 length equals 13 residues. CDR3 region: CAWSRTGDTEAFF. The CDR3 nucleotides read TGTGCCTGGAGTAGGACAGGGGACACTGAAGCTTTCTTT.